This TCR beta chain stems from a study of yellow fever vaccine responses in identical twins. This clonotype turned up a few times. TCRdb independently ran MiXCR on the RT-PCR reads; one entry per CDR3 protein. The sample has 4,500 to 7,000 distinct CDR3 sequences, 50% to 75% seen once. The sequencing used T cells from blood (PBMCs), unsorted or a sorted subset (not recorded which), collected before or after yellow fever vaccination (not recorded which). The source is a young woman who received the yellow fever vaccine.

The CDR3 nucleotides read TGCAGCGTCAAAGTTGTCCTGTCTGGAAACACCATATATTTT. Translation: CSVKVVLSGNTIYF. The chain recombines TRBV29-1 with TRBJ1-3; D is uncertain. V was cut by 6 bases and J by 1 base, with 13 bases left in between. The CDR3 sequence is 14 residues long. Germline CDR1 and CDR2: SQVTM and ANQGSEA.